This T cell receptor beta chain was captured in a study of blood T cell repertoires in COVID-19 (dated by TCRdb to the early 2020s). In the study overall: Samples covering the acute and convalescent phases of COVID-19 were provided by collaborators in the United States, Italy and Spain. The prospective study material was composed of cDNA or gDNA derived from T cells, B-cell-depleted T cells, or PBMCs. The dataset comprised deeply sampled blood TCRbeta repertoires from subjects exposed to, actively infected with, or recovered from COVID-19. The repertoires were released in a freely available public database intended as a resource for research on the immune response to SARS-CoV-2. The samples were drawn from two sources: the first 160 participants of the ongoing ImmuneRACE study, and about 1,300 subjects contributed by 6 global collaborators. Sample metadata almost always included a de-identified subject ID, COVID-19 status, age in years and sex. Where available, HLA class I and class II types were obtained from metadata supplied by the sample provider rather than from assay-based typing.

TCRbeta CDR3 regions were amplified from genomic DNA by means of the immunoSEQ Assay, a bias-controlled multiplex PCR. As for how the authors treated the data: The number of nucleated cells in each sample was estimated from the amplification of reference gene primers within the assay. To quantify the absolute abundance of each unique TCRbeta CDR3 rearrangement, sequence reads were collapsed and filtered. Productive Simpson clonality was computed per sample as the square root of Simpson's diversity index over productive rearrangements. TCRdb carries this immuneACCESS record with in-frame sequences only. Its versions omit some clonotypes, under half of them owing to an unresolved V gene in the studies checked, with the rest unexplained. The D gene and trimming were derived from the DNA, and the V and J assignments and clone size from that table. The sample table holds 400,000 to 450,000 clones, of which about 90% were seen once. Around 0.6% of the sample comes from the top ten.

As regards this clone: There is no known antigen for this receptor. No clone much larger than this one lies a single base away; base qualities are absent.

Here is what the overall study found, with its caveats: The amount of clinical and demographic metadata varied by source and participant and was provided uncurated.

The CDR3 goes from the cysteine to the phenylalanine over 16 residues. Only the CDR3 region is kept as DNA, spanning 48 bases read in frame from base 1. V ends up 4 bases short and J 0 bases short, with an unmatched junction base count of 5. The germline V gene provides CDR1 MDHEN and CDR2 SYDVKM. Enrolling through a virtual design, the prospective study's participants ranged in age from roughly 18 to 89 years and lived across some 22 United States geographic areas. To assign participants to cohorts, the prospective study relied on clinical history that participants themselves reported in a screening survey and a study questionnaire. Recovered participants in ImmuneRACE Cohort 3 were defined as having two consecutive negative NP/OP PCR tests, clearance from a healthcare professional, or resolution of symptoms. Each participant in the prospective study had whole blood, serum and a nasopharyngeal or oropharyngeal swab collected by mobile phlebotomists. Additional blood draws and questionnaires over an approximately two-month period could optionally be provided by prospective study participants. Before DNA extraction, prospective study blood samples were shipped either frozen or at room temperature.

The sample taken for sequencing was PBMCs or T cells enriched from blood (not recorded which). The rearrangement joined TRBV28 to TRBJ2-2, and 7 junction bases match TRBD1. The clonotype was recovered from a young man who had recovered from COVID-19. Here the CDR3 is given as CASSSPGQTNTGELFF. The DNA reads TGTGCCAGCAGTTCCCCGGGACAGACGAACACCGGGGAGCTGTTTTTT.